This T cell receptor (beta chain) was documented in a study of blood T cell repertoires in COVID-19. Study as a whole: There were acute and convalescent COVID-19 samples, and they came from the United States, Italy and Spain. T cells, B-cell-depleted T cells, or PBMCs supplied cDNA or gDNA.

Original analysis: Researchers report that nucleated cell counts were estimated from reference gene primer amplification. Only in-frame clones appear in the TCRdb table, and some are missing; sequencing was by immunoSEQ multiplex PCR. V, J and clone size were drawn from that table, and D and trimming were deduced from the DNA. The top ten clones hold more than 0.95% of a sample with 250,000 or so clones, 88% of them seen once. The CDR3 length is 12 residues. V lost 6 bases and J 2 bases, leaving 6 bases between the germline ends. This chain joins TRBV12-3 or TRBV12-4 and TRBJ2-3; no definite D call. The receptor comes from a woman between 40 and 50 years old who had recovered from COVID-19. Sequencing was performed on peripheral blood. In DNA form, the CDR3 reads TGTGCCAGCAGCCCCCACACAGATACGCAGTATTTT. Amino acids: CASSPHTDTQYF.